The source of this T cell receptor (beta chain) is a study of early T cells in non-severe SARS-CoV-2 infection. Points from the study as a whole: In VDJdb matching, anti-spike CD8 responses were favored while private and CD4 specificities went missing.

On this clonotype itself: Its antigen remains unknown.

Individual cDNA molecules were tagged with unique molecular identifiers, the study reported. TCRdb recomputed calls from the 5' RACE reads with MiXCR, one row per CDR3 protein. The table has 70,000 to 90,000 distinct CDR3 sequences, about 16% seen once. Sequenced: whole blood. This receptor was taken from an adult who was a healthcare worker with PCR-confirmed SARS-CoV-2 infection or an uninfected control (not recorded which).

The CDR3 reads CASRRTGDYGYTF. CDR3 bases: TGTGCCAGCAGAAGGACGGGGGACTATGGCTACACCTTC. V gene TRBV27 combines with J gene TRBJ1-2; TRBD1 is a possible D gene (5 bases). The CDR3 is 13 residues long. CDR1 and CDR2 from the germline V gene are MNHEY and SMNVEV (reference sequence). The V end was cut by 6 bases, the J end by 3 bases, with 11 bases between.